Sequencing of this T cell receptor (beta chain) was carried out in a study of human T cells and chemical hapten exposure. The germline V gene encodes CDR1 SGHRS and CDR2 YFSETQ. The CDR3 extends over 14 amino acids. J lost 6 bases, V lost 4 bases, and 9 bases had no gene match. Described time point: pre-sensitization, week 0. Treatment of the sample: therapeutic diphenylcyclopropenone sensitization with weekly scalp DPC. Via MiXCR, TCRdb re-called the RACE reads, giving one row per CDR3 protein. The repertoire holds about 350,000 distinct CDR3 sequences, with around 5.5% as singletons. This clonotype was seen only a few times.

The receptor's source is a young woman with alopecia areata. Some clones in this sample may be carry-over from other donors' samples. This rearrangement joins TRBV5-1 to TRBJ1-2; TRBD1 aligns across 7 bases. Here the sequenced sample was whole blood, taken in connection with sensitization to the hapten diphenylcyclopropenone (DPC). CDR3 sequence (DNA): TGCGCCAGCAGCGAAACAGGGGATGCTAATGGCTACACCTTC. Its translation is CASSETGDANGYTF. The full variable domain, with the rest looked up from reference TRBV5-1 and TRBJ1-2, is KAGVTQTPRYLIKTRGQQVTLSCSPISGHRSVSWYQQTPGQGLQFLFEYFSETQRNKGNFPGRFSGRQFSNSRSEMNVSTLELGDSALYLCASSETGDANGYTFGSGTRLTVV.